These 32 T cell receptor beta chains share one sample of origin, sequenced in a study of vaccination effects on CD4 cells after COVID-19. Clones were read by immunoSEQ multiplex PCR, and TCRdb kept only the in-frame ones, dropping some. In the table there are about 45,000 clones, approximately 74% of which are singletons. Their antigens remain unidentified. Upon completion of roughly ten days in culture, CD4+ T cells were isolated. This sample comprised CD4+ T cells from PBMCs cultured without peptide, obtained before COVID-19 vaccination. The source of these receptors is a human donor who had a prior SARS-CoV-2 infection.

V and J are TRBV6-2 or TRBV6-3 and TRBJ1-5; TRBD1 agrees at 7 bases. This CDR3 contains 14 residues. Germline V lookup: CDR1 MNHEY, CDR2 SVGEGT. J gave up 5 bases and V 5 bases, and 6 bases lay outside the gene matches. CDR3 protein: CASSLTGLYQPQHF. In nucleotides, the CDR3 is TGTGCCAGCAGTCTGACAGGGTTGTATCAGCCCCAGCATTTT.

This chain uses TRBV3-1 (or the pseudogene TRBV3-2) with TRBJ1-1; D remains ambiguous. The V gene's germline CDR1 is LGHDT and CDR2 YNNKEL (reference sequence). This CDR3 comprises 15 residues. Trimming left V 0 bases short and J 4 bases short, with 12 bases between. The CDR3: CASSQDITESTEAFF. The CDR3 DNA reads as TGTGCCAGCAGCCAAGATATAACAGAGAGCACTGAAGCTTTCTTT.

The sample holds a few counts of this clone. The chain employs TRBV7-9 and TRBJ1-1; 9 bases line up with TRBD1. The CDR3 sequence is 14 residues long. The germline CDR1 and CDR2 sequences are SEHNR and FQNEAQ (reference sequence). With V trimmed by 6 bases and J by 1 base, 3 bases remained unmatched. CDR3 in DNA: TGTGCCAGCAGGGGACAGGGAGGGAACACTGAAGCTTTCTTT. Protein product: CASRGQGGNTEAFF.

Turning to this clone: Because the CDR3 is missing its conserved closing phenylalanine or tryptophan, this is likely a read error. The DNA is omitted, as the CDR3 cannot be located on it reliably, and the CDR3 follows TCRdb's listing. The rearrangement joins TRBV4-1 to TRBJ2-7; the D call in the table, TRBD2, was not verified against the DNA. The CDR3 spans 10 amino acids, including both terminal residues. Germline values: CDR1 MGHRA, CDR2 YSYEKL. CDR3 amino acids: CASSQEGSFK.

This chain uses TRBV5-1 with TRBJ1-1; 9 positions match TRBD1. Per germline, CDR1 SGHRS and CDR2 YFSETQ. The J segment lost 7 bases and the V segment lost 3 bases, leaving 4 bases of the junction unmatched. The CDR3 is 13 amino acids. CDR3 in DNA: TGCGCCAGCAGCTCGGGACAGGGTGATGAAGCTTTCTTT. This gives the protein CASSSGQGDEAFF.

CDR3 DNA sequence: TGTGCCACCAGCAGAGATCCGGGCAGGGGACATGGCTACACCTTC. Amino acid sequence: CATSRDPGRGHGYTF. This chain links TRBV15 with TRBJ1-2, with a weak D call TRBD1 (6 bases). Germline CDR1 and CDR2: LNHNV and YYDKDF (reference sequence). This CDR3 is 15 amino acids long. Trimming removed 0 bases from V and 6 bases from J, with 14 bases in between.

V is TRBV19 and J is TRBJ2-1; 7 bases agree with TRBD2. The CDR3 extends over 17 amino acids. V was pared by 3 bases and J by 8 bases, with 16 bases of the junction left unmatched. Germline CDR1 reads LNHDA; CDR2 reads SQIVND (reference sequence). In nucleotides, the CDR3 is TGTGCCAGTAGTATCCTCCCATCTAGCGGATCTGGGTATGAGCAGTTCTTC. Residues: CASSILPSSGSGYEQFF.

In this sample, this clone turned up a few times. V and J are TRBV7-2 and TRBJ2-1, with a tentative D call TRBD2 (5 bases). The V gene's germline CDR1 is SGHTA and CDR2 FQGNSA. CDR3 length: 13 residues. V was pared by 3 bases and J by 7 bases, with 10 bases between. Written as DNA, the CDR3 is TGTGCCAGCAGCTTCGAGCGGCGGAATGAGCAGTTCTTC. Its protein is CASSFERRNEQFF.

This clone was picked up one time. The chain has TRBV5-6 and TRBJ2-1; weak D call: TRBD2 (6 bases). Germline V gene lookup returns CDR1 SGHDT and CDR2 YYEEEE. There are 14 residues in the CDR3. V lost 4 bases and J 12 bases, leaving 20 bases between the germline ends. CDR3 DNA: TGTGCCAGCAGCCACCGGGAGACAGTGCGGGCGCAGTTCTTC. Translated, it gives CASSHRETVRAQFF.

The chain uses TRBV9 and TRBJ2-1; a weak D match, TRBD1 (6 bases). Trimming took 0 bases from V and 0 from J, leaving 7 bases between them. Germline lookup yields CDR1 SGDLS and CDR2 YYNGEE. This CDR3 has 15 amino acids. In nucleotides, the CDR3 is TGTGCCAGCAGCGTAGGGGGGCGCTCCTACAATGAGCAGTTCTTC. Its translation: CASSVGGRSYNEQFF.

The chain combines TRBV18 with TRBJ2-7; D might be TRBD2 (6 bases). CDR3 size: 14 residues. V was pared by 3 bases and J by 5 bases, with 14 bases between. Germline CDR1 reads KGHSH; CDR2 reads LQKENI. In nucleotides, the CDR3 is TGTGCCAGCTCACCCCTGGGGGGTTTCCACGAGCAGTACTTC. The encoded protein is CASSPLGGFHEQYF.

V and J are TRBV11-2 and TRBJ2-3; D may be TRBD2 (6 bases). This CDR3 is 14 amino acids long. The germline V and J ends were trimmed by 5 bases and 2 bases, with 11 bases remaining between them. Germline V CDR1 and CDR2: SGHAT, FQNNGV. The CDR3 protein is CASSRDFDTDTQYF. The CDR3 coding sequence is TGTGCCAGCAGCCGGGACTTCGACACAGATACGCAGTATTTT.

This clone was recorded many times. The gene calls are TRBV2 and TRBJ2-2; 7 bases line up with TRBD1. The CDR3 is 13 amino acids. CDR1 and CDR2 from the germline V gene are SNHLY and FYNNEI. V shed 7 bases, J shed 7 bases, and the junction held 6 bases outside the gene matches. CDR3 DNA: TGTGCCAGCACCTCCACAGGGGTCGGGGAGCTGTTTTTT. Its protein product is CASTSTGVGELFF.

The V call is TRBV10-2, the J call TRBJ2-2, with 12 nucleotides matching TRBD2. The ends lost 7 bases at V and 6 bases at J; junction bases unmatched: 6. Germline loops: CDR1 WSHSY, CDR2 SAAADI. This CDR3 contains 15 residues. The CDR3 loop is CASMGLAGFPGELFF. In DNA, the CDR3 is TGCGCCAGCATGGGACTAGCGGGCTTCCCCGGGGAGCTGTTTTTT.

This clone was seen more than once but under ten times. The chain combines TRBV24-1 with TRBJ2-1; tentatively, D is TRBD2 (5 bases). CDR3 size: 15 residues. V shed 3 bases and J shed 1 base, with 9 bases lying between them. From germline, CDR1 is KGHDR and CDR2 SFDVKD. The CDR3 region has the DNA TGTGCCACCAGTGATGCGGGTCTGTCCTACAATGAGCAGTTCTTC. It is translated as CATSDAGLSYNEQFF.

This chain connects TRBV7-2 to TRBJ2-7, with TRBD2 matching 10 bases. Trimming cost V 5 bases and J 3 bases; bases outside gene matches: 13. This CDR3 contains 17 residues. CDR1 and CDR2 (germline): SGHTA, FQGNSA. The CDR3 DNA reads as TGTGCCAGCAGCCCACGCCGAACTAGCGGGGACGTCTACGAGCAGTACTTC. Its protein product is CASSPRRTSGDVYEQYF.

The chain uses TRBV5-6 and TRBJ1-2; unclear D gene. The germline V gene encodes CDR1 SGHDT and CDR2 YYEEEE. Trimming removed 5 bases from V and 2 bases from J, with 10 bases in between. There are 13 residues in the CDR3. CDR3 DNA: TGTGCCAGCAGAGTCAGGAGCAACTATGGCTACACCTTC. Translating gives CASRVRSNYGYTF.

The chain combines TRBV24-1 with TRBJ2-5; D could derive from TRBD1 or TRBD2 (5 bases each). V lost 4 bases and J 5 bases, leaving 16 bases between the germline ends. There are 15 residues in the CDR3. Germline-derived CDR1 and CDR2 are KGHDR and SFDVKD. The CDR3 sequence: CATSDSRGVGETQYF. The CDR3 coding sequence is TGTGCCACCAGTGACTCGAGAGGGGTCGGGGAGACCCAGTACTTC.

This clone turned up a few times. The J gene is TRBJ1-2, the V gene TRBV19; TRBD1 aligns across 7 bases. The germline gives CDR1 LNHDA, CDR2 SQIVND (reference sequence). The CDR3 is 14 residues long. V dropped 6 bases and J dropped 7; count of bases not matched to a gene: 11. CDR3 protein: CASRTQGRGFGYTF. The CDR3 nucleotides read TGTGCCAGTAGGACACAGGGGAGAGGTTTTGGCTACACCTTC.

The J gene is TRBJ2-1, the V gene TRBV5-4; 10 bases match TRBD2. V was pared by 4 bases and J by 9 bases, with 7 bases of the junction left unmatched. This CDR3 is built from 14 residues. Germline V lookup: CDR1 SGHNT, CDR2 YYREEE (reference sequence). The CDR3 here is CASSPKREGVEQFF. CDR3 coding DNA: TGTGCCAGCAGCCCAAAGCGGGAGGGTGTTGAGCAGTTCTTC.

The chain carries TRBV11-3 and TRBJ2-3; D gene unclear. CDR3 length equals 14 residues. V gave up 0 bases and J gave up 4 bases, with 8 bases separating them. In germline, CDR1 is SGHNT, CDR2 YENEEA. CDR3 in DNA: TGTGCCAGCAGCTTAGATCCGTACGCAGATACGCAGTATTTT. Its translation is CASSLDPYADTQYF. Using reference TRBV11-3 and TRBJ2-3 for the parts outside the CDR3, the full variable domain is EAGVVQSPRYKIIEKKQPVAFWCNPISGHNTLYWYLQNLGQGPELLIRYENEEAVDDSQLPKDRFSAERLKGVDSTLKIQPAELGDSAVYLCASSLDPYADTQYFGPGTRLTVL.

The chain carries TRBV7-3 and TRBJ2-1; no clear D. Germline V gene sequence: CDR1 SGHTA, CDR2 FQGTGA. Trimming took off 8 bases at V and 3 bases at J, with 8 bases between the two ends. The CDR3 has 12 residues. The CDR3 DNA is TGTGCCAGCGGCACCAACTACAATGAGCAGTTCTTC. It codes for CASGTNYNEQFF.

The chain joins TRBV5-1 to TRBJ1-1; D is possibly TRBD1 (5 bases). Looked up from germline, CDR1 is SGHRS and CDR2 is YFSETQ. V lost 4 bases and J lost 3, with 13 bases in between. There are 14 residues in the CDR3. CDR3 sequence: CASSADNFDTEAFF. In DNA, the CDR3 is TGCGCCAGCAGCGCGGACAACTTTGACACTGAAGCTTTCTTT.

The chain employs TRBV6-6 and TRBJ2-1, with TRBD2 matching 10 bases. Trimming took 0 bases from V and 9 from J; bases not matched to a gene: 5. Per the germline V gene, CDR1 is MNHNY and CDR2 is SVGAGI (reference sequence). The CDR3 contains 15 residues. CDR3 sequence (DNA): TGTGCCAGCAGTTACTCTAGCGGGGGGCGGATTGAGCAGTTCTTC. This codes for CASSYSSGGRIEQFF.

V usage is TRBV9 and J usage is TRBJ2-5; D is ambiguous. CDR1 is SGDLS and CDR2 is YYNGEE in the germline V gene. Trimming left V 0 bases short and J 1 base short, with 10 bases between. The CDR3 covers 15 residues. Here the CDR3 reads CASSVGSFSQETQYF. CDR3 nucleotides: TGTGCCAGCAGCGTAGGGAGCTTCTCCCAAGAGACCCAGTACTTC.

This clone has only a few counts. The V and J genes are TRBV27 and TRBJ2-5; TRBD2 matches 7 bases. This CDR3 has 16 amino acids. The V gene end was trimmed by 6 bases and the J gene end by 1 base; junction bases not matched to a gene: 11. The germline V gene has CDR1 MNHEY and CDR2 SMNVEV (reference sequence). CDR3 sequence reads: CASSPRITSAQETQYF. Written as DNA, the CDR3 is TGTGCCAGCAGCCCTCGAATTACTAGCGCCCAAGAGACCCAGTACTTC.

The gene calls are TRBV11-2 and TRBJ1-2, with TRBD1 matching 7 bases. This CDR3 has 14 residues. With V trimmed by 5 bases and J by 4 bases, 7 bases remained unmatched. Per the germline V gene, CDR1 is SGHAT and CDR2 is FQNNGV. In DNA form, the CDR3 reads TGTGCCAGCAGCGGAGGGGACAGTACCTATGGCTACACCTTC. It specifies CASSGGDSTYGYTF.

V gene TRBV2 combines with J gene TRBJ2-3; D is unresolved. Deletions cut 5 bases from V and 0 bases from J, with 12 bases between. Germline assignment: CDR1 SNHLY and CDR2 FYNNEI. This CDR3 contains 15 residues. CDR3 in amino acids: CASSRNADSTDTQYF. CDR3 sequence (DNA): TGTGCCAGCAGTAGGAATGCCGATAGCACAGATACGCAGTATTTT.

This clone was picked up a small number of times. The V call is TRBV12-3 or TRBV12-4, the J call TRBJ2-1; D gene unclear. V was cut by 7 bases and J by 4 bases, with 11 bases left in between. This CDR3 is built from 13 residues. The CDR3 sequence: CASTNQEYNEQFF. The CDR3 nucleotides read TGTGCCAGCACCAACCAAGAGTACAATGAGCAGTTCTTC.

The chain combines TRBV12-3 or TRBV12-4 with TRBJ2-3; D uncertain. This CDR3 comprises 12 residues. Deletions cut 6 bases from V and 7 bases from J, with 11 bases between. The CDR3 region has the DNA TGTGCCAGCAGCCCTTTAGCTAATACGCAGTATTTT. Residues: CASSPLANTQYF.

This sequence joins TRBV6-2 or TRBV6-3 and TRBJ1-2; 7 bases match TRBD1. The J segment lost 7 bases and the V segment lost 5 bases, leaving 10 bases of the junction unmatched. CDR1 is MNHEY, CDR2 SVGEGT, per germline. The CDR3 loop spans 14 amino acids. CDR3 loop: CASSRDSGVGGYTF. For the CDR3, the DNA is TGTGCCAGCAGTAGGGACAGCGGAGTTGGTGGCTACACCTTC.

The chain is built from TRBV7-9 and TRBJ2-7; D is unresolved. V dropped 3 bases and J dropped 6 bases, with 12 bases sitting between them. The V gene's germline CDR1 is SEHNR and CDR2 FQNEAQ (reference sequence). The CDR3 sequence is 13 residues long. In DNA form, the CDR3 reads TGTGCCAGCAGCTTCCCAGTGGCTCTCGAGCAGTACTTC. Protein product: CASSFPVALEQYF.